Listed below are T cell receptor beta chains from one sample, sequenced in a study of neurological immune-mediated disorders. TCRdb re-called the 5' RACE reads through MiXCR, storing one row per CDR3 protein. The sample yields about 36,000 distinct CDR3 sequences, about a tenth seen once. The specimen was PBMCs. The receptors derive from a woman aged 30 to 39 with HTLV-1-associated myelopathy (HAM/TSP). CDR3s include the opening cysteine and the closing phenylalanine or tryptophan. The D gene is left open where the match is weak. Not every row has a clone size; where given, it reads once, few, many or a size class.

J,size,D,V,DNA,CDR3
TRBJ2-5,many,TRBD2,TRBV5-1,TGCGCCAGCGGCCCCGCGGGGGAAGCGACCCAGTACTTC,CASGPAGEATQYF
TRBJ1-6,many,-,TRBV6-5,TGTGCCAGCAGATTTGACACGCGCTATAATTCACCCCTCCACTTT,CASRFDTRYNSPLHF
TRBJ2-1,many,TRBD2,TRBV20-1,TGCAGTGCTAGAGATCAGTCTAGCGGGGGGGCTTATAATGAGCAGTTCTTC,CSARDQSSGGAYNEQFF
TRBJ1-2,many,TRBD1,TRBV20-1,TGCAGTGCTAGCCGAAGGGGGCAGGGATGGCACACCTTC,CSASRRGQGWHTF
TRBJ2-2,many,TRBD2,TRBV7-9,TGTGCCAGCAGCTTCCGGACTAGCGGGGGCCCGAACACCGGGGAGCTGTTTTTT,CASSFRTSGGPNTGELFF
TRBJ1-2,many,-,TRBV12-3/TRBV12-4,TGTGCCAGCGCGCCCCGGGAGAGCTACTATGGCTACACCTTC,CASAPRESYYGYTF
TRBJ2-1,few,-,TRBV6-5,TGTGCCAGCAGTCTCCACAATGAGCAGTTCTTC,CASSLHNEQFF
TRBJ2-1,many,TRBD2,TRBV13,TGTGCCAGCAGCTCCGTGACTAGCGGGGGGACGAATGAGCAGTTCTTC,CASSSVTSGGTNEQFF
TRBJ1-1,many,-,TRBV20-1,TGCAGTGCTAGGTCTGTGGGAGGCACTGAAGCTTTCTTT,CSARSVGGTEAFF
TRBJ2-3,many,-,TRBV5-1,TGCGCCAGCAGCTTGGATAGCCCTTGGGCTGATACGCAGTATTTT,CASSLDSPWADTQYF
TRBJ2-1,-,TRBD2,TRBV11-3,TGTGCCAGCAGCTTGTGGGCGGGGGGGAACTACAATGAGCAGTTCTTC,CASSLWAGGNYNEQFF
TRBJ1-2,many,-,TRBV5-1,TGCGCCAGCAGCTTGGCTATTGGGCAGGCACACGGCTACACCTTC,CASSLAIGQAHGYTF
TRBJ2-3,many,TRBD1,TRBV7-9,TGTGCCAGCAGCTCGACAGGGATCGCAGATACGCAGTATTTT,CASSSTGIADTQYF
TRBJ1-1,many,-,TRBV5-5,TGTGCCAGCACAGGGGATCGGACTGAAGCTTTCTTT,CASTGDRTEAFF
TRBJ2-1,few,-,TRBV20-1,TGCAGTGCTAGAACCCAGAGCTCCTACAATGAGCAGTTCTTC,CSARTQSSYNEQFF
TRBJ2-5,many,-,TRBV18,TGTGCCAGCTCACCCAGCCTCCAAGAGACCCAGTACTTC,CASSPSLQETQYF
TRBJ1-6,many,-,TRBV5-1,TGCGCCAGCAGCCCACGGTCAAGCTCCTATAATTCACCCCTCCACTTT,CASSPRSSSYNSPLHF
TRBJ1-3,many,-,TRBV7-2,TGTGCCAGCAGCTCCCTTAGGGCTGGAAACACCATATATTTT,CASSSLRAGNTIYF
TRBJ1-3,-,-,TRBV20-1,TGCAGTGCTATCGCCTACGATGGAAACACCATATATTTT,CSAIAYDGNTIYF
TRBJ2-7,many,TRBD1,TRBV2,TGTGCCAGCAGTAGGGACAGGGACCACGAGCAGTACTTC,CASSRDRDHEQYF
TRBJ1-1,few,-,TRBV20-1,TGCAGTGCTAGAGAGGACGGAGGACAGATGAACACTGAAGCTTTCTTT,CSAREDGGQMNTEAFF
TRBJ2-7,-,TRBD1,TRBV5-1,TGCGCCAGCAGGGGGACAGGAGAGTACGAGCAGTACTTC,CASRGTGEYEQYF